This TCR beta chain was sequenced during a study of T-cell memory formation after mild COVID-19. Study context: In these data, TCR clusters were largely donor specific.

The CDR3 is 16 amino acids. V lost 5 bases to trimming and J lost 1 base; unmatched junction nucleotides: 6. CDR1 and CDR2 (germline): SGHTA, FQGNSA. TCRdb re-called the 5' RACE reads through MiXCR, storing one row per CDR3 protein. This repertoire shows 200,000 to 250,000 distinct CDR3 sequences, about 16% found once; its top ten account for 2.1%. This clonotype occurred many times. The target antigen is unknown. Study observations and caveats: Among clones contracting day 15 to 85, CD4/CD8 was balanced, whereas later expanders leaned CD4+.

The chain has TRBV7-2 and TRBJ2-5; 11 positions match TRBD2. This clonotype originated in an adult woman who had mild COVID-19 (a few samples of this study predate the infection). Cell type and time point are not known. The sequenced sample was PBMCs or a T cell subset sorted from them (not recorded which). The CDR3 coding sequence is TGTGCCAGCAGCCTAGGGACTAGCGGATTCCAAGAGACCCAGTACTTC. It encodes CASSLGTSGFQETQYF.